The present T cell receptor (beta chain) was sequenced within a study of blood T cell repertoires in COVID-19. Study summary: Samples representing acute and convalescent COVID-19 were sourced from the United States, Italy and Spain. From T cells, B-cell-depleted T cells, or PBMCs came the material, which was cDNA or gDNA.

This CDR3 region has 13 residues. Germline CDR1 reads SGDLS; CDR2 reads YYNGEE. The trim removed 3 bases at V and 8 bases at J, leaving 3 bases unmatched. TCRdb's copy holds only in-frame clones and misses some; the assay was immunoSEQ multiplex PCR. Of around 190,000 clones listed, roughly 84% were seen once; the top ten hold about 18%. The sequence came from a man aged 50 to 60 with COVID-19, enrolled during active disease. This sequence joins TRBV9 and TRBJ1-2; TRBD1 matches at 11 bases. The sample comprised peripheral blood. The CDR3 region is CASSERDRGGYTF. The CDR3 bases are TGTGCCAGCAGCGAGAGGGACAGGGGGGGCTACACCTTC. The full variable domain, in which reference TRBV9 and TRBJ1-2 provide the parts outside the CDR3, is DSGVTQTPKHLITATGQRVTLRCSPRSGDLSVYWYQQSLDQGLQFLIQYYNGEERAKGNILERFSAQQFPDLHSELNLSSLELGDSALYFCASSERDRGGYTFGSGTRLTVV.